The next 10 T cell receptor beta chains were all read from a single sample in a study of T cell repertoires in cytomegalovirus infection. TCRdb ran MiXCR on the reads and lists one entry per CDR3 protein. The repertoire holds around 450,000 distinct CDR3 sequences, roughly 31% seen once, with roughly 13% in the top ten. Material for sequencing was PBMCs. Every receptor here comes from a human donor in good health (CMV status not recorded). Some clones in this sample may be carry-over from other donors' samples.

This clonotype has only a few counts. The chain employs TRBV29-1 and TRBJ1-1; 10 bases match TRBD1. The CDR3 consists of 12 residues. V trimming: 7 bases; J trimming: 5 bases; junction bases outside the gene matches: 4. From germline, CDR1 is SQVTM and CDR2 ANQGSEA. CDR3 coding DNA: TGCAGCGGGACAGGGGGTAATACTGAAGCTTTCTTT. It encodes CSGTGGNTEAFF.

This clonotype was counted ten times or more. The V call is TRBV7-2, the J call TRBJ2-5; D uncertain. Germline V lookup: CDR1 SGHTA, CDR2 FQGNSA. Trimming removed 5 bases from V and 1 base from J, with 8 bases in between. The CDR3 has 13 residues. CDR3 loop: CASSRQIQETQYF. CDR3 sequence (DNA): TGTGCCAGCAGCCGGCAAATCCAAGAGACCCAGTACTTC.

On this clonotype: The junction and the germline gene differ at one end; a read error may be behind it. The chain employs TRBV7-2 and TRBJ1-5; D not resolved. The CDR3 is 17 residues long. CDR1 is SGHTA and CDR2 is FQGNSA in the germline V gene. The CDR3 sequence: CASSLGPGDRNNQPPHF. The CDR3 DNA follows: TGTGCCAGCAGCTTAGGACCGGGCGATAGGAACAATCAGCCCCCGCATTTT.

There are many counts of this clonotype. This chain links TRBV6-1 with TRBJ1-4; D may be TRBD1 (5 bases). The CDR3 contains 12 residues. V lost 5 bases and J 7 bases, leaving 8 bases between the germline ends. Germline V gene sequence: CDR1 MNHNS, CDR2 SASEGT. CDR3 nucleotides: TGTGCCAGCAGTAGGGGATCTGAAAAACTGTTTTTT. Translating gives CASSRGSEKLFF.

At least ten counts were recorded for this clonotype. The genes are TRBV7-6 and TRBJ2-2; 11 nucleotides line up with TRBD2. V lost 6 bases and J lost 0; bases outside the gene matches: 6. CDR1 SGHVS and CDR2 FNYEAQ come from the germline V gene. This CDR3 spans 17 amino acids. The CDR3 loop reads CASSSTSGVTNTGELFF. Here the CDR3 DNA reads TGTGCCAGCAGTTCGACTAGCGGGGTTACGAACACCGGGGAGCTGTTTTTT.

The gene calls are TRBV4-3 and TRBJ1-4; D remains unclear. V lost 0 bases and J 2 bases, leaving 7 bases between the germline ends. CDR1 LGHNA and CDR2 YSLEER come from the germline V gene. CDR3 length equals 15 residues. The CDR3 loop reads CASSQDTGTNEKLFF. The CDR3, as DNA: TGCGCCAGCAGCCAAGATACGGGTACTAATGAAAAACTGTTTTTT.

The V and J genes are TRBV5-6 and TRBJ2-1; perhaps TRBD1 as D (5 bases). Trimming removed 0 bases from V and 4 bases from J, with 14 bases in between. CDR3 length: 16 amino acids. CDR1 SGHDT and CDR2 YYEEEE come from the germline V gene. CDR3 sequence reads: CASSLEGQGIYNEQFF. In nucleotides, the CDR3 is TGTGCCAGCAGCTTGGAGGGTCAGGGAATATACAATGAGCAGTTCTTC.

In its sample, this clonotype was seen many times. The chain joins TRBV12-3 or TRBV12-4 to TRBJ2-7; 8 nucleotides align to TRBD1. The CDR3 has 14 residues. V lost 7 bases to trimming and J lost 3 bases; unmatched junction nucleotides: 8. In nucleotides, the CDR3 is TGTGCCAGCAACGGACAGGGAGTATTCTACGAGCAGTACTTC. Its translation is CASNGQGVFYEQYF.

This clonotype came up a few times. V usage is TRBV5-1 and J usage is TRBJ2-1; D not resolved. The CDR3 is 15 residues long. Germline V gene lookup returns CDR1 SGHRS and CDR2 YFSETQ. The V gene lost 0 bases and the J gene lost 0 bases, with 7 bases spanning the gap. CDR3: CASSLGDFSYNEQFF. CDR3 bases: TGCGCCAGCAGCTTGGGTGATTTCTCCTACAATGAGCAGTTCTTC. Complete variable domain (other parts from reference TRBV5-1 and TRBJ2-1): KAGVTQTPRYLIKTRGQQVTLSCSPISGHRSVSWYQQTPGQGLQFLFEYFSETQRNKGNFPGRFSGRQFSNSRSEMNVSTLELGDSALYLCASSLGDFSYNEQFFGPGTRLTVL.

This clonotype was detected only a few times. The V and J genes are TRBV6-2 or TRBV6-3 and TRBJ2-3; 13 bases are a match to TRBD2. V lost 4 bases and J lost 0; bases outside the gene matches: 13. This CDR3 spans 20 amino acids. Germline V gene data show CDR1 as MNHEY and CDR2 as SVGEGT. CDR3 bases: TGTGCCAGCAGTTCCGCGACCGGGACTAGCGGGGTCTCTAGCACAGATACGCAGTATTTT. Amino acid sequence: CASSSATGTSGVSSTDTQYF.